The entry that follows covers one TCR beta chain sequence. Its antigen is currently unknown. The data were obtained in a study of T cell responses to AZD1222 COVID-19 vaccine. Libraries were prepared by immunoSEQ multiplex PCR; TCRdb keeps only in-frame clonotypes and omits some of them. The top ten clones hold 27% of a sample with about 76,000 clones, about 80% of them seen once. General study points: Donors were chiefly white British, with a greater number of females, and clonal diversity was perhaps underestimated. Spike regions recognized by vaccine-associated CD4 TCRs spanned the protein, led by 160-218 and 743-854. Baseline seropositives among AZD1222 recipients totaled only 6 or 7.

Sequencing was performed on peripheral blood, taken 28 days after the second dose of the MenACWY control vaccine. The receptor was derived from an adult who received the MenACWY meningococcal vaccine as a control.

This CDR3 reads CSAMRQVEAFF. In DNA form, the CDR3 reads TGCAGTGCCATGCGCCAGGTCGAAGCTTTCTTT. The V gene is TRBV20-1, the J gene TRBJ1-1; the D is unclear. V was pared by 6 bases and J by 8 bases, with 13 bases between. Germline CDR1 reads DFQATT; CDR2 reads SNEGSKA (reference sequence). The length of the CDR3 is 11 residues.